A single T cell receptor (beta chain) is shown here with its context. As yet, its antigen is unknown. Profiling relied on immunoSEQ multiplex PCR, and the TCRdb table lists in-frame clones only, not all of them. The sample has 15,000 to 25,000 clones; about 83% are singletons. This entry comes from a study of OX40 agonist ivuxolimab in advanced cancers. Background on the study: Patients assigned to dose escalation were diagnosed with hepatocellular carcinoma, melanoma, renal cell or head and neck cancer.

Points from the study as a whole: Fewer expanded clones were found on average in CD4+ than in CD8+ T cells.

Trimming shortened V by 7 bases and J by 2 bases, and 17 bases separated the two germline ends. Germline V lookup: CDR1 SGHAT, CDR2 FQNNGV. This CDR3 has 16 residues. The chain couples TRBV11-2 to TRBJ2-2, with no clear D. Sequencing was performed on CD4+ or CD8+ T cells sorted from blood, taken in a trial of the OX40 agonist ivuxolimab. The TCR sequence derives from an adult with an advanced solid tumor such as melanoma, head and neck, liver or kidney cancer. The CDR3 loop reads CASTLTRQVNTGELFF. The CDR3 nucleotides are TGTGCCAGCACCCTCACTCGGCAGGTTAACACCGGGGAGCTGTTTTTT.